This is a list of T cell receptor beta chains from one sample in a study of post-analysis software for immune sequencing data. TCRdb called the PCR reads again in MiXCR, with one record for every CDR3 protein. The sample holds 380,000 or so distinct CDR3 sequences, around 33% seen once. The material sequenced was blood. The receptors originated from a girl aged 10 to 17 with multiple sclerosis. Each CDR3 is given without its conserved first and last residue.

v_gene	j_gene	CDR3aa
TRBV12-3/TRBV12-4	TRBJ2-3	ASSFHQGADTQY
TRBV6-5	TRBJ1-4	ASRDGGIEKLF
TRBV12-3/TRBV12-4	TRBJ2-3	ASSGQLADTQY
TRBV7-9	TRBJ2-2	ASSLGDGVTGELF
TRBV4-1	TRBJ2-5	ASSRTKQETQY
TRBV25-1	TRBJ2-1	ASSELAGGLNEQF
TRBV11-2	TRBJ1-4	ASSSGRHGKLF
TRBV11-2	TRBJ2-4	ASSSIGGQEANIQY
TRBV12-3/TRBV12-4	TRBJ2-5	ASSFGSQETQY
TRBV12-3/TRBV12-4	TRBJ1-4	ASSQPGVANEKLF
TRBV27	TRBJ1-1	ASSLDRENTEAF
TRBV20-1	TRBJ2-5	SAREGGRQETQY
TRBV7-2	TRBJ1-4	ASSSQLGGGKLF
TRBV7-9	TRBJ2-7	ASSLDTGRPTTDYEQY
TRBV7-9	TRBJ2-1	ASSLAVSHNEQF
TRBV27	TRBJ2-7	ASSLTSSGALSYEQY
TRBV5-8	TRBJ2-5	ASSPRERGRKETQY
TRBV4-2	TRBJ2-1	ASSSQTTTYSYNEQF
TRBV9	TRBJ2-7	ASSVDPFSYEQY
TRBV20-1	TRBJ2-7	SARRGGFYEQY
TRBV6-6	TRBJ2-7	ASSYGRTGRNYEQY
TRBV12-5	TRBJ1-5	ASGADRGGYSNQPQH
TRBV13	TRBJ2-4	ASTSISLAKNIQY
TRBV24-1	TRBJ1-3	ATSDPGQGGNTIY
TRBV20-1	TRBJ2-5	NASGGQDFQETQY
TRBV7-9	TRBJ2-1	ASSSLNRSSYNEQF
TRBV20-1	TRBJ2-1	SAFSPGLAAHEQF
TRBV12-3/TRBV12-4	TRBJ2-3	ASSLDASGDTQY
TRBV7-2	-	ASSSPGSRVSYEQY
TRBV7-2	TRBJ2-3	ASSLSISGVTDTQY
TRBV12-3/TRBV12-4	TRBJ2-1	ASSIYRANEQF
TRBV12-3/TRBV12-4	TRBJ1-5	ACSWGRGSQPQH
TRBV10-3	TRBJ1-1	AISDGRHMNTEAF
TRBV4-3	TRBJ1-5	ASSQEVLGGNQPQH
TRBV11-1	TRBJ1-2	ASSLARGGNYGYT
TRBV28	TRBJ2-1	ASISRGMANEQF